What follows describes a single T cell receptor (beta chain). Its binding antigen is unknown. No per-base quality is available; no much larger clone lies one base away. The record originates from a study of Tregs in tolerant kidney transplant recipients (dated by TCRdb to the late 2010s). A note on the overall study: Before combined kidney and bone marrow transplantation, this study identified donor-specific regulatory T cells using TCRbeta sequencing and then followed those same cells after transplant. Several methods of expanding Tregs specific for an allogeneic donor were compared by TCRbeta repertoire sequencing in a few healthy controls. What the research found in general, with its limitations: The study was constrained by small patient numbers, and validation of the findings is required in larger populations and under other immunosuppression protocols. Expanding Tregs with activated donor B cells appeared to identify the most biologically relevant and donor-specific TCRbeta repertoire. Biological reproducibility was not directly addressed, though technical replication error appeared minimal.

Thawed PBMCs were FACS-sorted into unstimulated Tregs (CD4+CD25+CD127-), CD4+ non-Tregs (CD4+CD25-), CD4 cells and CD8 cells. Healthy control blood was obtained either as purchased buffy coats or from healthy volunteers. Healthy control blood was processed to PBMCs by Ficoll density gradient and cryopreserved, and patient PBMCs were collected before and after transplant. The CDR3 starts with the cysteine, ends with the phenylalanine, and has 15 residues. Solely the CDR3 DNA is kept, with 45 bases framed from the first base. Trimming at the junction amounts to 0 bases on V and 8 bases on J, and the germline ends lie 14 bases apart. The CDR1 and CDR2 encoded by the germline V gene are SGHDT and YYEEEE. For TCRbeta CDR3 sequencing, genomic DNA from the sorted cells was extracted using the QIAGEN DNeasy Blood and Tissue Kit. High-throughput TCRbeta CDR3 sequencing, which included PCR amplification with bias correction and internal controls, was done commercially through immunoSEQ. On the study's bioinformatics: Unique productive TCRbeta sequences were defined by CDR3 nucleotide sequence where primers matched, otherwise by CDR3 amino acid sequence with Vbeta and Jbeta genes. To correct for sorting error, sequences found in more than one sorted population at a frequency ratio of 2:1 or less were discarded, and the remaining shared sequences were assigned to the population with the higher frequency. Sequences were defined as donor-reactive when expanded at least 5-fold in CFSE-low cells versus unstimulated cells and present at a frequency of at least 0.01% in CFSE-low cells. Jensen-Shannon divergence calculated on the top 100 TCRbeta sequences ranked by frequency was used to measure repertoire divergence. For samples with multiple sequencing runs, sorting error was corrected in each run separately before the runs were combined. The source is immuneACCESS, and TCRdb retained only in-frame sequences with V and J called. Part of the clones is not carried over; for the studies checked, unresolved V genes explain less than half of this, and the remainder is unexplained. Clonal size and the V and J genes are those of that table, whereas D and trimming came from the DNA. Within this sample are around 61,000 clones, with around 83% of them counted one time only. About 5% of the sample comes from the top ten.

Material: CD4+ T cells from blood. This TCR derives from a human donor in good health. The chain joins TRBV5-6 to TRBJ1-4, with TRBD1 perhaps the D gene, on 5 matching bases. The CDR3 here reads CASSLAGAIWEKLFF. The sequence in DNA is TGTGCCAGCAGCTTGGCCGGGGCAATTTGGGAAAAACTGTTTTTT.